One sample yielded the 28 T cell receptor beta chains listed below, sequenced in a study of OX40 agonist ivuxolimab in advanced cancers. Sequencing was performed with immunoSEQ multiplex PCR; in TCRdb, only in-frame clones are kept and a portion is missing. The sample includes about 64,000 clones, roughly four fifths of them seen just once. The material was CD4+ or CD8+ T cells sorted from blood, obtained in a trial of the OX40 agonist ivuxolimab. Receptors originate from an adult with an advanced solid tumor such as melanoma, head and neck, liver or kidney cancer.

V gene TRBV15 combines with J gene TRBJ1-1, with TRBD1 matching over 9 bases. V lost 3 bases, J lost 0 bases, and 2 bases stayed unmatched. The CDR3 runs to 15 residues. Germline CDR1 is LNHNV and CDR2 is YYDKDF (reference sequence). The CDR3 spells CATSRGQGVNTEAFF. The CDR3 region has the DNA TGTGCCACCAGCAGGGGACAGGGTGTGAACACTGAAGCTTTCTTT. The variable domain in full, completed from reference TRBV15 and TRBJ1-1, reads DAMVIQNPRYQVTQFGKPVTLSCSQTLNHNVMYWYQQKSSQAPKLLFHYYDKDFNNEADTPDNFQSRRPNTSFCFLDIRSPGLGDTAMYLCATSRGQGVNTEAFFGQGTRLTVV.

In DNA, the CDR3 is TGTGCCAGCAGCTTAGGAACTAGCGGCTCCTACAATGAGCAGTTCTTC. It codes for CASSLGTSGSYNEQFF. The V gene is TRBV7-7, the J gene TRBJ2-1; TRBD2 matches 8 bases. This CDR3 is 16 amino acids long. Per the germline V gene, CDR1 is SSHAT and CDR2 is FNYEAQ (reference sequence). Trimming removed 1 base from V and 0 bases from J; junction bases left unmatched: 2.

In DNA, the CDR3 is TGTGCCAGCAGCTTAGCGTGGACGAAAGTAGGGGAAGCTTTCTTT. Translation: CASSLAWTKVGEAFF. The rearrangement uses TRBV7-9 and TRBJ1-1, with D hard to call. Germline V gene data show CDR1 as SEHNR and CDR2 as FQNEAQ (reference sequence). V was shortened by 0 bases and J by 8 bases, with 16 bases between the two germline ends. The CDR3 extends over 15 amino acids.

The chain combines TRBV9 with TRBJ1-4, with a possible D match to TRBD1 (5 bases). V lost 4 bases and J 0 bases, leaving 7 bases between the germline ends. The CDR3 sequence is 14 residues long. The germline V gene has CDR1 SGDLS and CDR2 YYNGEE. The CDR3 loop reads CASSLTATNEKLFF. DNA of the CDR3: TGTGCCAGCAGCTTGACAGCAACTAATGAAAAACTGTTTTTT.

CDR3 protein: CASSLTTGRQQTQYF. DNA of the CDR3: TGCGCCAGCAGCTTAACGACAGGGAGGCAGCAGACCCAGTACTTC. The rearrangement uses TRBV5-1 and TRBJ2-5; a weak D match, TRBD1 (7 bases). CDR1 and CDR2 (germline): SGHRS, YFSETQ. With 2 bases removed from V and 6 bases from J, the gap between germline ends came to 17 bases. There are 15 residues in the CDR3.

The chain joins TRBV27 to TRBJ2-2; possibly TRBD1 for D (5 bases). The CDR3 is 13 amino acids. Trimming took off 4 bases at V and 6 bases at J, with 9 bases between the two ends. Germline CDR1 is MNHEY and CDR2 is SMNVEV (reference sequence). This chain's CDR3 is CASSYRHSGELFF. DNA of the CDR3: TGTGCCAGCAGTTACAGGCATTCCGGGGAGCTGTTTTTT.

This chain joins TRBV9 and TRBJ2-6; D is ambiguous. Deletions cut 5 bases from V and 0 bases from J, with 3 bases between. The CDR3 is made up of 13 amino acids. In germline, CDR1 is SGDLS, CDR2 YYNGEE. The CDR3 is CASRDSGANVLTF. CDR3 DNA sequence: TGTGCCAGCAGGGACTCTGGGGCCAACGTCCTGACTTTC. Complete variable domain (other parts from reference TRBV9 and TRBJ2-6): DSGVTQTPKHLITATGQRVTLRCSPRSGDLSVYWYQQSLDQGLQFLIQYYNGEERAKGNILERFSAQQFPDLHSELNLSSLELGDSALYFCASRDSGANVLTFGAGSRLTVL.

This clone was observed a single time. The V call is TRBV14, the J call TRBJ2-7, with no clear D. The CDR3 contains 14 residues. The V end was cut by 3 bases, the J end by 3 bases, with 12 bases between. The V gene's germline CDR1 is SGHDN and CDR2 FVKESK. In DNA, the CDR3 is TGTGCCAGCAGCCAGGGGATTCTAAACTACGAGCAGTACTTC. This gives the protein CASSQGILNYEQYF.

The genes are TRBV6-6 and TRBJ2-1; D could derive from TRBD1 or TRBD2 (5 bases each). V was clipped by 2 bases and J by 3 bases, with 11 bases between them. This CDR3 region has 15 residues. From germline, CDR1 is MNHNY and CDR2 SVGAGI (reference sequence). CDR3 coding DNA: TGTGCCAGCAGTTACGCCGGGACCAACTACAATGAGCAGTTCTTC. It encodes CASSYAGTNYNEQFF.

In this sample, this clone turned up once. The CDR3 coding sequence is TGTGCCACCAGCAGAGATCGGGGCAGGCCCCTGTTTTTT. It encodes CATSRDRGRPLFF. The genes are TRBV15 and TRBJ1-4, with D maybe TRBD1 (5 bases). V was clipped by 0 bases and J by 14 bases, with 13 bases between them. This CDR3 has 13 residues. Germline loops: CDR1 LNHNV, CDR2 YYDKDF (reference sequence).

The chain carries TRBV18 and TRBJ2-5; TRBD1 might be the D (6 bases). This CDR3 region has 16 residues. Germline lookup yields CDR1 KGHSH and CDR2 LQKENI. V lost 1 base to trimming and J lost 4 bases, with 16 bases between them. As DNA, the CDR3 is TGTGCCAGCTCACCACTTCCAGGGGTGGTCGGAGAGACCCAGTACTTC. It translates to CASSPLPGVVGETQYF.

The V gene is TRBV4-2, the J gene TRBJ2-3; 7 nucleotides align to TRBD2. This CDR3 region has 16 residues. Per the germline V gene, CDR1 is LGHNA and CDR2 is YNFKEQ. The J segment lost 0 bases and the V segment lost 3 bases, leaving 6 bases of the junction unmatched. CDR3 protein: CASSQGGLTSTDTQYF. CDR3 coding DNA: TGTGCCAGCAGCCAGGGGGGACTAACGAGCACAGATACGCAGTATTTT.

V gene TRBV5-1 combines with J gene TRBJ2-3; 10 bases align to TRBD1. Germline-derived CDR1 and CDR2 are SGHRS and YFSETQ. V lost 4 bases to trimming and J lost 3 bases; unmatched junction nucleotides: 2. The CDR3 spans 14 residues. The CDR3 region is CASSPGQGTDTQYF. In DNA form, the CDR3 reads TGCGCCAGCAGCCCGGGACAGGGGACAGATACGCAGTATTTT.

The genes are TRBV6-4 and TRBJ2-5; 8 bases match TRBD2. This CDR3 contains 14 residues. CDR1 is MRHNA, CDR2 SNTAGT, per germline. After removal of 9 bases from V and 5 bases from J, the junction contained 11 bases not matched to a gene. In DNA, the CDR3 is TGTGCCAGTCCGAGCGGGAGAGACGGTGAGACCCAGTACTTC. It is translated as CASPSGRDGETQYF.

The chain employs TRBV6-5 and TRBJ1-3, with 9 nucleotides matching TRBD1. From germline, CDR1 is MNHEY and CDR2 SVGAGI. The CDR3 has 16 amino acids. The V gene end was trimmed by 0 bases and the J gene end by 3 bases; junction bases not matched to a gene: 3. The chain's CDR3 is CASSYSGTGNGNTIYF. The CDR3 DNA reads as TGTGCCAGCAGTTACTCCGGGACAGGGAATGGAAACACCATATATTTT.

The rearrangement uses TRBV7-2 and TRBJ1-3; no firm D call. CDR3 length equals 15 residues. V was clipped by 4 bases and J by 1 base, with 11 bases between them. CDR1 and CDR2 (germline): SGHTA, FQGNSA. CDR3 sequence (DNA): TGTGCCAGCAGCTCATATTTAGAGTCTGGAAACACCATATATTTT. Translation gives CASSSYLESGNTIYF.

The gene calls are TRBV7-9 and TRBJ2-7; D is ambiguous. Germline V gene sequence: CDR1 SEHNR, CDR2 FQNEAQ (reference sequence). This CDR3 has 14 amino acids. V lost 4 bases and J 3 bases, leaving 13 bases between the germline ends. The CDR3, as DNA: TGTGCCAGCAGCTCGAATGCTTGGAGCTACGAGCAGTACTTC. Translated, it gives CASSSNAWSYEQYF.

The rearrangement links TRBV6-1 to TRBJ1-5; the D gene is possibly TRBD1 (5 bases). Germline loops: CDR1 MNHNS, CDR2 SASEGT. Trimming shortened V by 5 bases and J by 4 bases, and 15 bases separated the two germline ends. The CDR3 totals 15 residues. The CDR3 DNA reads as TGTGCCAGCAGTCCGGGGGGAGGGCGGAATCAGCCCCAGCATTTT. Translation gives CASSPGGGRNQPQHF.

The rearrangement uses TRBV4-3 and TRBJ2-7, with 8 bases matching TRBD1. This CDR3 contains 14 residues. Germline CDR1 LGHNA, CDR2 YSLEER. V gave up 1 base and J gave up 4 bases; unmatched junction bases: 3. CDR3 sequence reads: CASSQVRGQYEQYF. CDR3 nucleotide sequence: TGCGCCAGCAGCCAAGTCAGGGGGCAATACGAGCAGTACTTC.

J is TRBJ2-5 and V is TRBV4-1; D is tentatively TRBD1 or TRBD2 (5 bases each). Per the germline V gene, CDR1 is MGHRA and CDR2 is YSYEKL. The CDR3 contains 12 residues. V gave up 3 bases and J gave up 8 bases, with 10 bases separating them. The CDR3, as DNA: TGCGCCAGCAGCCACGACGGGGACACCCAGTACTTC. This gives the protein CASSHDGDTQYF.

The V gene is TRBV15, the J gene TRBJ1-5; D is unclear. V lost 1 base to trimming and J lost 5 bases, with 9 bases between them. Germline CDR1 and CDR2: LNHNV and YYDKDF (reference sequence). This CDR3 contains 14 residues. The CDR3 is CATSRVRGDQPQHF. The DNA of the CDR3 is TGTGCCACCAGCAGAGTCCGGGGTGATCAGCCCCAGCATTTT.

The rearrangement uses TRBV7-3 and TRBJ2-5; D might be TRBD1 (6 bases). CDR3 length: 15 amino acids. Trimming cost V 2 bases and J 3 bases, with 13 bases left between them. CDR1 is SGHTA, CDR2 FQGTGA, per germline. The CDR3 region is CASSLSGTSKETQYF. In nucleotides, the CDR3 is TGTGCCAGCAGCTTATCAGGGACATCTAAAGAGACCCAGTACTTC.

This CDR3 reads CASSVSNEKLFF. The DNA of the CDR3 is TGTGCCAGTAGTGTTTCTAATGAAAAACTGTTTTTT. The chain employs TRBV19 and TRBJ1-4; D gene uncertain. CDR1 is LNHDA and CDR2 is SQIVND in the germline V gene (reference sequence). This CDR3 has 12 amino acids. Trimming cost V 5 bases and J 3 bases, with 4 bases left between them.

The chain is built from TRBV9 and TRBJ2-5, with D perhaps TRBD1 or TRBD2 (5 bases each). V was cut by 4 bases and J by 3 bases, with 13 bases left in between. Germline V gives CDR1 SGDLS, CDR2 YYNGEE. The CDR3 is made up of 14 amino acids. The CDR3 sequence: CASSKRDGEETQYF. CDR3 in DNA: TGTGCCAGCAGCAAACGGGACGGAGAAGAGACCCAGTACTTC.

J is TRBJ1-1 and V is TRBV29-1; unclear D gene. V dropped 0 bases and J dropped 1 base, with 6 bases sitting between them. From germline, CDR1 is SQVTM and CDR2 ANQGSEA. This CDR3 spans 13 amino acids. Here the CDR3 reads CSVEDTKNTEAFF. Here the CDR3 DNA reads TGCAGCGTTGAAGATACCAAGAACACTGAAGCTTTCTTT.

The rearrangement links TRBV28 to TRBJ2-2; D is possibly TRBD1 (6 bases). The V gene's germline CDR1 is MDHEN and CDR2 SYDVKM. The CDR3 runs to 12 residues. Trimming shortened V by 4 bases and J by 6 bases, and 6 bases separated the two germline ends. CDR3 sequence: CASSSGAGELFF. The DNA for the CDR3 is TGTGCCAGCAGTTCAGGGGCCGGGGAGCTGTTTTTT.

The chain recombines TRBV18 with TRBJ1-4, with D perhaps TRBD1 (5 bases). Germline CDR1 KGHSH, CDR2 LQKENI. The V end lost 8 bases, the J end lost 3 bases, and 19 bases lay between the germline ends. The length of the CDR3 is 16 residues. The CDR3 nucleotides read TGTGCCAGCCTCGAAGGGACCACCGCCTCTAATGAAAAACTGTTTTTT. This codes for CASLEGTTASNEKLFF.

The chain is built from TRBV4-3 and TRBJ2-3; unclear D gene. V lost 4 bases to trimming and J lost 4 bases, with 15 bases between them. Germline loops: CDR1 LGHNA, CDR2 YSLEER. The CDR3 consists of 15 residues. DNA of the CDR3: TGCGCCAGCAGCCTATCGGCGTTAGGTGCAGATACGCAGTATTTT. Protein sequence: CASSLSALGADTQYF.